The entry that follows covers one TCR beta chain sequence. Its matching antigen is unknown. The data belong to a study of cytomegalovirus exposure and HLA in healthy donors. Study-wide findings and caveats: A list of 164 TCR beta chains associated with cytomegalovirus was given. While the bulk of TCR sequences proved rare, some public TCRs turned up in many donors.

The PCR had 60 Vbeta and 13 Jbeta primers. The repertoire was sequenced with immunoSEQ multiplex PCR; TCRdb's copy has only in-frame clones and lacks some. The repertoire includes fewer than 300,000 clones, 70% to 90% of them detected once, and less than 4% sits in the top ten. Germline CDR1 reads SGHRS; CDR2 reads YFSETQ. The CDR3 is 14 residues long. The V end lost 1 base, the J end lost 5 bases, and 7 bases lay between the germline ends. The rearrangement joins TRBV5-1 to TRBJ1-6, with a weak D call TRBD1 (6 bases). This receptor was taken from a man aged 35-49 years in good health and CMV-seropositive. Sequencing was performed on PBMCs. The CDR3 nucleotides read TGCGCCAGCAGCTTGCAGGGGAATAATTCACCCCTCCACTTT. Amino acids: CASSLQGNNSPLHF. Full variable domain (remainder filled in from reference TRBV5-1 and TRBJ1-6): KAGVTQTPRYLIKTRGQQVTLSCSPISGHRSVSWYQQTPGQGLQFLFEYFSETQRNKGNFPGRFSGRQFSNSRSEMNVSTLELGDSALYLCASSLQGNNSPLHFGNGTRLTVT.